Sequencing of this TCR beta chain was carried out in a study of blood T cell repertoires in COVID-19. This CDR3 contains 13 residues. V was clipped by 6 bases and J by 2 bases, with 10 bases between them. CDR1 and CDR2 from the germline V gene are LNHDA and SQIVND (reference sequence). With regard to this clone: Other DNA sequences of this sample code for an identical CDR3.

Only in-frame clones appear in the TCRdb table, and some are missing; sequencing was by immunoSEQ multiplex PCR. The table records about 150,000 clones, approximately 91% of them present only once. This chain joins TRBV19 and TRBJ1-1, with a tentative D call TRBD1 (6 bases). The source material was peripheral blood. This TCR was recovered from a woman aged 70-85 years with acute or convalescent COVID-19. DNA of the CDR3: TGTGCCAGTAGCTCACAGGGAAACACTGAAGCTTTCTTT. Amino acids: CASSSQGNTEAFF.